These T cell receptor beta chains were read from a single sample in a study of cytomegalovirus exposure and HLA in healthy donors. Repertoires were generated with immunoSEQ multiplex PCR, while TCRdb's copy carries only in-frame clones and drops some. The data show tens of thousands of clones, roughly 69% seen once. The specimen was PBMCs. These receptors all stem from a woman in her twenties or thirties in good health and CMV-seronegative. Each CDR3 is given without its conserved first and last residue. Fields, in order: V gene, J gene, CDR3 protein.

TRBV7-9	TRBJ1-2	ASSLRQENYGYT
TRBV28	TRBJ1-1	ASSPEAF
TRBV5-4	TRBJ2-3	ASTAGGYTDTQY
TRBV10-3	TRBJ1-5	AISESGQGGQPQH
TRBV7-9	TRBJ2-1	SSSSGLANEQF
TRBV6-5	TRBJ2-7	ASSYRHEQY
TRBV6-4	TRBJ2-3	ASSGGDTDTQY
TRBV30	TRBJ2-3	AWSVFLGGFVFFDTQY
TRBV6-4	TRBJ2-1	ASSATSGSSNEQF
TRBV9	TRBJ2-5	ASSVVPGETQY
TRBV30	TRBJ2-7	AFREGAYEQY
TRBV5-1	TRBJ2-1	ASSDGSSRSYNEQF
TRBV30	TRBJ2-5	AWSMGTGYQETQY
TRBV6-5	TRBJ2-7	ASSYSIPREAHEQY
TRBV29-1	TRBJ1-1	SAAPTGVAF